This entry lists 23 T cell receptor beta chains sequenced from one sample in a study of T cell changes during pregnancy in multiple sclerosis. Measured with immunoSEQ multiplex PCR; TCRdb has only the in-frame clones, and not every one. There are about 110,000 clones in the sample; just under 95% occur only once, and around 1.5% lies in the top ten. Sample: peripheral blood, taken after pregnancy. These receptors originate from a female donor with multiple sclerosis, enrolled in a pregnancy study.

This clone showed up just once. The V and J genes are TRBV7-2 and TRBJ1-5, with D tentatively TRBD1 (5 bases). With 3 bases removed from V and 7 bases from J, the gap between germline ends came to 13 bases. Germline V CDR1 and CDR2: SGHTA, FQGNSA. This CDR3 contains 14 residues. The CDR3 protein is CASSFGQGKQPQHF. The CDR3 region has the DNA TGTGCCAGCAGCTTCGGGCAGGGAAAGCAGCCCCAGCATTTT. Full variable domain (missing parts from reference TRBV7-2 and TRBJ1-5): GAGVSQSPSNKVTEKGKDVELRCDPISGHTALYWYRQSLGQGLEFLIYFQGNSAPDKSGLPSDRFSAERTGGSVSTLTIQRTQQEDSAVYLCASSFGQGKQPQHFGDGTRLSIL.

The V gene is TRBV2, the J gene TRBJ2-7; 9 positions match TRBD1. Germline CDR1 SNHLY, CDR2 FYNNEI. V lost 7 bases and J lost 6; bases outside the gene matches: 4. The CDR3 consists of 12 residues. CDR3 sequence reads: CASNPDRGEQYF. The CDR3, as DNA: TGTGCCAGCAACCCGGACAGGGGCGAGCAGTACTTC. The full variable domain, its missing parts supplied by reference TRBV2 and TRBJ2-7, is EPEVTQTPSHQVTQMGQEVILRCVPISNHLYFYWYRQILGQKVEFLVSFYNNEISEKSEIFDDQFSVERPDGSNFTLKIRSTKLEDSAMYFCASNPDRGEQYFGPGTRLTVT.

The chain uses TRBV7-2 and TRBJ2-2; 15 positions agree with TRBD2. CDR1 is SGHTA, CDR2 FQGNSA, per germline. Trimming at V came to 5 bases and at J to 1 base, leaving 5 bases not matched to a gene. The length of the CDR3 is 18 residues. The CDR3 here is CASSPRTSGGENTGELFF. The CDR3 coding sequence is TGTGCCAGCAGCCCTCGGACTAGCGGGGGGGAGAACACCGGGGAGCTGTTTTTT.

The chain links TRBV28 to TRBJ1-5; D gene ambiguous. This CDR3 is built from 16 residues. From germline, CDR1 is MDHEN and CDR2 SYDVKM. V was pared by 3 bases and J by 0 bases, with 12 bases between. This CDR3 reads CASSFVEPYSNQPQHF. CDR3 bases: TGTGCCAGCAGTTTTGTAGAACCTTATAGCAATCAGCCCCAGCATTTT.

The CDR3 sequence: CASSRLISGRFDQYF. DNA of the CDR3: TGTGCCAGCAGTCGGCTTATTAGCGGGAGGTTCGACCAGTACTTC. The V gene is TRBV28, the J gene TRBJ2-7, with TRBD2 matching over 10 bases. The trim removed 5 bases at V and 10 bases at J, leaving 14 bases unmatched. The germline V gene encodes CDR1 MDHEN and CDR2 SYDVKM. CDR3 size: 15 residues.

This clone came up once. The genes are TRBV7-6 and TRBJ2-5; possible D gene TRBD1, 5 bases. Germline CDR1 is SGHVS and CDR2 is FNYEAQ. The ends were cut back, 6 bases at V and 2 bases at J, with 10 bases in the middle. This CDR3 has 13 amino acids. In DNA form, the CDR3 reads TGTGCCAGCAGATCAGGGTCGCAAGAGACCCAGTACTTC. Protein product: CASRSGSQETQYF.

The chain links TRBV27 to TRBJ2-1; a weak D match, TRBD2 (6 bases). Germline V CDR1 and CDR2: MNHEY, SMNVEV (reference sequence). Trimming removed 3 bases at V and 13 bases at J, with 28 bases between. This CDR3 is 17 amino acids long. CDR3: CASSFSDPFRDSRGQFF. The DNA of the CDR3 is TGTGCCAGCAGTTTTTCCGATCCCTTCCGGGACTCGCGGGGTCAGTTCTTC.

This chain uses TRBV30 with TRBJ2-7; D might be TRBD2 (5 bases). Trimming removed 1 base at V and 2 bases at J, with 9 bases between. The CDR3 totals 13 residues. CDR1 and CDR2 from the germline V gene are GTSNPN and SVGIG (reference sequence). CDR3 in DNA: TGTGCCTGGAGTGCCAGCGGTCCCTACGAGCAGTACTTC. It yields the protein CAWSASGPYEQYF.

This clone was observed a single time. The chain recombines TRBV7-3 with TRBJ1-4; D may be TRBD1 (6 bases). Germline CDR1 is SGHTA and CDR2 is FQGTGA. This CDR3 spans 13 amino acids. Between the trimmed V and J ends, which lost 0 bases and 7 bases, there was a span of 6 bases. The CDR3: CASSLTRGEKLFF. The CDR3, as DNA: TGTGCCAGCAGCTTAACCAGGGGTGAAAAACTGTTTTTT.

The chain has TRBV5-1 and TRBJ1-1; D call uncertain. This CDR3 is 12 amino acids long. Per the germline V gene, CDR1 is SGHRS and CDR2 is YFSETQ. The V and J ends lost 0 bases and 7 bases respectively, with 7 bases between them. CDR3 sequence (DNA): TGCGCCAGCAGCTTGGATTCGGGTGAAGCTTTCTTT. Encoded protein: CASSLDSGEAFF.

The chain recombines TRBV7-3 with TRBJ2-5, with TRBD2 matching over 8 bases. Germline loops: CDR1 SGHTA, CDR2 FQGTGA. There are 14 residues in the CDR3. V was pared by 3 bases and J by 4 bases, with 4 bases of the junction left unmatched. The CDR3 loop is CASSLDGGGETQYF. DNA of the CDR3: TGTGCCAGCAGCTTGGACGGGGGGGGAGAGACCCAGTACTTC.

V and J are TRBV19 and TRBJ2-1, with 7 positions matching TRBD1. CDR3 length: 11 residues. Germline loops: CDR1 LNHDA, CDR2 SQIVND (reference sequence). V was pared by 10 bases and J by 7 bases, with 4 bases of the junction left unmatched. The CDR3 DNA is TGTGCCACATCGACAGGGAATGAGCAGTTCTTC. Translating it yields CATSTGNEQFF.

V and J are TRBV5-1 and TRBJ2-3, with D possibly matching TRBD2 (6 bases). The V gene's germline CDR1 is SGHRS and CDR2 YFSETQ. With 3 bases removed from V and 5 bases from J, the gap between germline ends came to 19 bases. There are 16 residues in the CDR3. The CDR3 coding sequence is TGCGCCAGCAGCTCGGAGGGATTGGGAGTTGGAGATACGCAGTATTTT. As protein: CASSSEGLGVGDTQYF. The whole variable domain, remainder taken from reference TRBV5-1 and TRBJ2-3, is KAGVTQTPRYLIKTRGQQVTLSCSPISGHRSVSWYQQTPGQGLQFLFEYFSETQRNKGNFPGRFSGRQFSNSRSEMNVSTLELGDSALYLCASSSEGLGVGDTQYFGPGTRLTVL.

The rearrangement links TRBV2 to TRBJ2-7, with unresolved D. The germline V gene has CDR1 SNHLY and CDR2 FYNNEI. This CDR3 has 13 residues. Deletions cut 1 base from V and 2 bases from J, with 6 bases between. CDR3 sequence reads: CASSEDNTYEQYF. For the CDR3, the DNA is TGTGCCAGCAGTGAAGACAATACCTACGAGCAGTACTTC.

This chain links TRBV5-6 with TRBJ1-3; unclear D gene. Germline CDR1 SGHDT, CDR2 YYEEEE. V was trimmed by 4 bases and J by 1 base, leaving 12 bases between them. The CDR3 loop spans 15 amino acids. CDR3 sequence reads: CASSPQGRSGNTIYF. The CDR3 region has the DNA TGTGCCAGCAGCCCCCAAGGGAGGTCTGGAAACACCATATATTTT. Full variable domain (remainder filled in from reference TRBV5-6 and TRBJ1-3): DAGVTQSPTHLIKTRGQQVTLRCSPKSGHDTVSWYQQALGQGPQFIFQYYEEEERQRGNFPDRFSGHQFPNYSSELNVNALLLGDSALYLCASSPQGRSGNTIYFGEGSWLTVV.

This chain links TRBV18 with TRBJ2-7; D not resolved. The CDR3 extends over 13 amino acids. Germline V gene lookup returns CDR1 KGHSH and CDR2 LQKENI. V was trimmed by 0 bases and J by 1 base, leaving 4 bases between them. CDR3 nucleotides: TGTGCCAGCTCACCACCGTTATCCTACGAGCAGTACTTC. It yields the protein CASSPPLSYEQYF.

This clone is a singleton in its sample. This rearrangement joins TRBV5-1 to TRBJ2-5; possible D gene TRBD2, 6 bases. V lost 0 bases and J 1 base, leaving 13 bases between the germline ends. Germline-derived CDR1 and CDR2 are SGHRS and YFSETQ. The CDR3 has 16 amino acids. CDR3: CASSLGGQGGQETQYF. DNA for the CDR3: TGCGCCAGCAGCTTGGGAGGGCAGGGAGGCCAAGAGACCCAGTACTTC.

Concerning this clone itself: Other DNA sequences of this sample code for an identical CDR3. The chain has TRBV9 and TRBJ1-4; D may be TRBD1 (5 bases). Germline loops: CDR1 SGDLS, CDR2 YYNGEE. V was pared by 0 bases and J by 4 bases, with 7 bases between. This CDR3 spans 14 amino acids. The CDR3 DNA reads as TGTGCCAGCAGCGTAGGACAGATTAATGAAAAACTGTTTTTT. This encodes CASSVGQINEKLFF.

The V gene is TRBV4-1, the J gene TRBJ1-4; 7 bases are a match to TRBD1. CDR3 length: 18 residues. The germline CDR1 and CDR2 sequences are MGHRA and YSYEKL. V lost 4 bases and J lost 4; bases outside the gene matches: 15. The CDR3 DNA is TGCGCCAGCAGCCCCATGACAGGGACTTCTTTTATTAATGAAAAACTGTTTTTT. Translated, it gives CASSPMTGTSFINEKLFF.

The rearrangement uses TRBV6-1 and TRBJ2-7; 8 bases match TRBD1. The V and J ends lost 7 bases and 2 bases, in that order; junction bases with no gene match: 10. The CDR3 is made up of 15 amino acids. CDR1 is MNHNS, CDR2 SASEGT, per germline. The CDR3 region is CASIGQGAFTYEQYF. CDR3 DNA: TGTGCCAGCATTGGCCAGGGGGCTTTTACCTACGAGCAGTACTTC.

The CDR3 nucleotides read TGTGCCTCCAGGGTGGTTGAAAAACTGTTTTTT. It codes for CASRVVEKLFF. The rearrangement uses TRBV6-1 and TRBJ1-4; D is possibly TRBD1 (5 bases). The CDR3 extends over 11 amino acids. Trimming removed 11 bases from V and 7 bases from J, with 11 bases in between. Germline CDR1 reads MNHNS; CDR2 reads SASEGT.

The chain links TRBV5-1 to TRBJ2-1, with D perhaps matching TRBD2 (6 bases). Germline V gene sequence: CDR1 SGHRS, CDR2 YFSETQ. Trimming shortened V by 1 base and J by 5 bases, and 13 bases separated the two germline ends. This CDR3 has 15 amino acids. The CDR3 sequence is CASSLNGRQHNEQFF. CDR3 nucleotide sequence: TGCGCCAGCAGCTTGAACGGGAGACAGCACAATGAGCAGTTCTTC. The entire variable domain, with the rest obtained from reference TRBV5-1 and TRBJ2-1, is as follows: KAGVTQTPRYLIKTRGQQVTLSCSPISGHRSVSWYQQTPGQGLQFLFEYFSETQRNKGNFPGRFSGRQFSNSRSEMNVSTLELGDSALYLCASSLNGRQHNEQFFGPGTRLTVL.

The V gene is TRBV19, the J gene TRBJ1-5, with 8 bases lining up with TRBD1. Germline V gene data show CDR1 as LNHDA and CDR2 as SQIVND (reference sequence). The V gene end was trimmed by 6 bases and the J gene end by 6 bases; junction bases not matched to a gene: 4. The CDR3 is made up of 13 amino acids. DNA of the CDR3: TGTGCCAGTAGCCAGGGGGCGCGTCAGCCCCAGCATTTT. Protein product: CASSQGARQPQHF.